Listed below are T cell receptor beta chains from one sample, sequenced in a study of T cell clonotyping in hematopoietic cell transplantation. Sequenced by immunoSEQ multiplex PCR; TCRdb stores in-frame clones only, minus some. The table has under 4,000 clones, about 70% seen once. This specimen consisted of peripheral blood mononuclear cells, obtained 30 days after allogeneic stem cell transplant. Receptor source: a male patient between 40 and 49 years old who had an allogeneic stem cell transplant from an unrelated donor, so the T cells may come from the graft donor. Some clones in this sample may be carry-over from other donors' samples. CDR3s include the opening cysteine and the closing phenylalanine or tryptophan. The D gene is left open where the match is weak. Size is omitted from some rows. Given values are once, few, many or a class for expanded clones.

V gene: TRBV30
D gene: NA
J gene: TRBJ1-4
clone size: NA
CDR3 length: 17
CDR3 DNA: TGTGCCTGGAGTGTACAACCGGGGCCCCGGAAGGATGAAAAACTGTTTTTT
CDR3 protein: CAWSVQPGPRKDEKLFF

V gene: TRBV6-5
D gene: TRBD1
J gene: TRBJ1-1
clone size: NA
CDR3 length: 16
CDR3 DNA: TGTGCCAGCAGTTACTCGGGACAGTTGGGCAGCACTGAAGCTTTCTTT
CDR3 protein: CASSYSGQLGSTEAFF

V gene: TRBV28
D gene: NA
J gene: TRBJ1-5
clone size: NA
CDR3 length: 13
CDR3 DNA: TGTGCCAGTAGAGGCGGGAGCAATCAGCCCCAGCATTTT
CDR3 protein: CASRGGSNQPQHF

V gene: TRBV18
D gene: TRBD1
J gene: TRBJ1-2
clone size: few
CDR3 length: 18
CDR3 DNA: TGTGCCAGCTCACCACCGGGTCTCCAGACAGGGAGGATTGAGGGCTACACCTTC
CDR3 protein: CASSPPGLQTGRIEGYTF

V gene: TRBV2
D gene: TRBD2
J gene: TRBJ2-7
clone size: NA
CDR3 length: 15
CDR3 DNA: TGTGCCAGCAGTGAACGGACTAGCGGGCTCTACGAGCAGTACTTC
CDR3 protein: CASSERTSGLYEQYF

V gene: TRBV9
D gene: NA
J gene: TRBJ2-7
clone size: NA
CDR3 length: 16
CDR3 DNA: TGTGCCAGCAGCTCGAGAGCGGGACAAAGTTTCTACGAGCAGTACTTC
CDR3 protein: CASSSRAGQSFYEQYF

V gene: TRBV6-4
D gene: NA
J gene: TRBJ1-2
clone size: few
CDR3 length: 14
CDR3 DNA: TGTGCCAGCAGCGGGGACCCATCTAACTATGGCTACACCTTC
CDR3 protein: CASSGDPSNYGYTF

V gene: TRBV28
D gene: NA
J gene: TRBJ1-2
clone size: NA
CDR3 length: 10
CDR3 DNA: TGTGACCCTCAAACATATGGCTACACCTTC
CDR3 protein: CDPQTYGYTF

V gene: TRBV7-2
D gene: NA
J gene: TRBJ1-3
clone size: NA
CDR3 length: 17
CDR3 DNA: TGTGCCAGCAGCTTAAATAAAGTTCCGGGGACCGGAAACACCATATATTTT
CDR3 protein: CASSLNKVPGTGNTIYF

V gene: TRBV6-1
D gene: TRBD1
J gene: TRBJ1-4
clone size: NA
CDR3 length: 15
CDR3 DNA: TGTGCCAGCAGTGAAGGGACAGGGGGTTTTGAAAAACTGTTTTTT
CDR3 protein: CASSEGTGGFEKLFF

V gene: TRBV5-1
D gene: NA
J gene: TRBJ2-7
clone size: NA
CDR3 length: 14
CDR3 DNA: TGCGCCAGCAGCTTGGGGGACAAACCCTACGAGCAGTACTTC
CDR3 protein: CASSLGDKPYEQYF

V gene: TRBV5-1
D gene: NA
J gene: TRBJ2-7
clone size: once
CDR3 length: 15
CDR3 DNA: TGCGCCAGCAGCTCCGGACGCGCAGGGTACTACGAGCAGTACTTC
CDR3 protein: CASSSGRAGYYEQYF

V gene: TRBV7-2
D gene: NA
J gene: TRBJ1-2
clone size: NA
CDR3 length: 15
CDR3 DNA: TGTGCCAGCAGCTCAGAGCCGCCACTAAACTATGGCTACACCTTC
CDR3 protein: CASSSEPPLNYGYTF

V gene: TRBV18
D gene: NA
J gene: TRBJ1-1
clone size: NA
CDR3 length: 15
CDR3 DNA: TGTGCCAGCTCACTACCGACAGTCGTGAACACTGAAGCTTTCTTT
CDR3 protein: CASSLPTVVNTEAFF

V gene: TRBV28
D gene: NA
J gene: TRBJ2-6
clone size: NA
CDR3 length: 17
CDR3 DNA: TGTGCCAGCAGTTTTATGCGAGGGGGTGCTGGGGCCAACGTCCTGACTTTC
CDR3 protein: CASSFMRGGAGANVLTF

V gene: TRBV1
D gene: NA
J gene: TRBJ2-2
clone size: NA
CDR3 length: 15
CDR3 DNA: TGCACCAGCAGCCAAGATTATTTGTTGTCCGGGGAGCTGTTTTTT
CDR3 protein: CTSSQDYLLSGELFF

V gene: TRBV12-5
D gene: TRBD2
J gene: TRBJ2-2
clone size: NA
CDR3 length: 16
CDR3 DNA: TGTGCTAGTGGTTTGGTACTAGCGGGGAACACCGGGGAGCTGTTTTTT
CDR3 protein: CASGLVLAGNTGELFF

V gene: TRBV28
D gene: NA
J gene: TRBJ2-3
clone size: NA
CDR3 length: 10
CDR3 DNA: TGTGCCAGCAGCCAGCTTACGCAGTATTTT
CDR3 protein: CASSQLTQYF

V gene: TRBV5-1
D gene: NA
J gene: TRBJ2-1
clone size: NA
CDR3 length: 13
CDR3 DNA: TGCGCCAGCAGCTTGCCAGCTTCCAATGAGCAGTTCTTC
CDR3 protein: CASSLPASNEQFF

V gene: TRBV6-5
D gene: TRBD1
J gene: TRBJ1-4
clone size: few
CDR3 length: 15
CDR3 DNA: TGTGCCAGCAGTACCACGGACAGGGCCAATGAAAAACTGTTTTTT
CDR3 protein: CASSTTDRANEKLFF

V gene: TRBV30
D gene: NA
J gene: TRBJ1-1
clone size: NA
CDR3 length: 13
CDR3 DNA: TGTGCCTGGAGTGTGTCAGTCAACACTGAAGCTTTCTTT
CDR3 protein: CAWSVSVNTEAFF

V gene: TRBV4-1
D gene: TRBD1
J gene: TRBJ1-5
clone size: NA
CDR3 length: 17
CDR3 DNA: TGCGCCAGCAGCCGCGGAGGACTTACAGGGGGCGATCAGCCCCAGCATTTT
CDR3 protein: CASSRGGLTGGDQPQHF

V gene: TRBV7-9
D gene: NA
J gene: TRBJ1-3
clone size: NA
CDR3 length: 16
CDR3 DNA: TGTGCCAGCAGCCCCGGACCTGGTGGCTCTGGAAACACCATATATTTT
CDR3 protein: CASSPGPGGSGNTIYF

V gene: TRBV14
D gene: TRBD1
J gene: TRBJ2-2
clone size: few
CDR3 length: 16
CDR3 DNA: TGTGCCAGCAGCCAAGGCAGGACAGGGCTCACCGGGGAGCTGTTTTTT
CDR3 protein: CASSQGRTGLTGELFF

V gene: TRBV5-1
D gene: NA
J gene: TRBJ1-5
clone size: NA
CDR3 length: 16
CDR3 DNA: TGCGCCAGCAGCCCCACACCAGACAAGTCCAATCAGCCCCAGCATTTT
CDR3 protein: CASSPTPDKSNQPQHF

V gene: TRBV2
D gene: TRBD2
J gene: TRBJ2-7
clone size: few
CDR3 length: 15
CDR3 DNA: TGTGCCAGCAGTTGGACTAGCGGGGGGGCCTACGAGCAGTACTTC
CDR3 protein: CASSWTSGGAYEQYF

V gene: TRBV11-3
D gene: NA
J gene: TRBJ2-1
clone size: NA
CDR3 length: 16
CDR3 DNA: TGTGCCAGCAGCTTAGACGCACGGGGACCCTACAATGAGCAGTTCTTC
CDR3 protein: CASSLDARGPYNEQFF

V gene: TRBV28
D gene: TRBD2
J gene: TRBJ2-2
clone size: NA
CDR3 length: 14
CDR3 DNA: TGTGCCAGCAGTTGGACTAGCGCGGCCGGGGAGCTGTTTTTT
CDR3 protein: CASSWTSAAGELFF

V gene: TRBV29-1
D gene: NA
J gene: TRBJ2-5
clone size: once
CDR3 length: 15
CDR3 DNA: TGCAGCGTTGAGAGGTGGGCAGGGGGAGGAGAGACCCAGTACTTC
CDR3 protein: CSVERWAGGGETQYF

V gene: TRBV5-6
D gene: NA
J gene: TRBJ1-3
clone size: NA
CDR3 length: 15
CDR3 DNA: TGTGCCAGCAGCTTCGGGGAATACGCTGGAAACACCATATATTTT
CDR3 protein: CASSFGEYAGNTIYF

V gene: TRBV6-5
D gene: NA
J gene: TRBJ1-3
clone size: few
CDR3 length: 16
CDR3 DNA: TGTGCCAGCAGTTATTGGGGGGGATCCTCTGGAAACACCATATATTTT
CDR3 protein: CASSYWGGSSGNTIYF

V gene: TRBV6-1
D gene: NA
J gene: TRBJ1-2
clone size: once
CDR3 length: 14
CDR3 DNA: TGTGCCAGCAGTGAAAAGGGAATACGCGGTGGCTACACCTTC
CDR3 protein: CASSEKGIRGGYTF

V gene: TRBV9
D gene: NA
J gene: TRBJ2-2
clone size: NA
CDR3 length: 12
CDR3 DNA: TGTGCCAGCAGCTTAATAACCGGGGAGCTGTTTTTT
CDR3 protein: CASSLITGELFF

V gene: TRBV4-1
D gene: NA
J gene: TRBJ1-1
clone size: NA
CDR3 length: 16
CDR3 DNA: TGCGCCAGCAGCCCTACCGGGACGGGTAGAGGCACTGAAGCTTTCTTT
CDR3 protein: CASSPTGTGRGTEAFF

V gene: TRBV5-8
D gene: NA
J gene: TRBJ1-2
clone size: once
CDR3 length: 12
CDR3 DNA: TGTGCCAGGGGGGCAGCCAACTATGGCTACACCTTC
CDR3 protein: CARGAANYGYTF

V gene: TRBV5-1
D gene: NA
J gene: TRBJ1-1
clone size: NA
CDR3 length: 13
CDR3 DNA: TGCGCCAGCAGTTTATCCTGGAACACTGAAGCTTTCTTT
CDR3 protein: CASSLSWNTEAFF

V gene: TRBV11-3
D gene: NA
J gene: TRBJ1-2
clone size: NA
CDR3 length: 15
CDR3 DNA: TGTGCCAGCAGCCCCGCTGGGACTGTTATCGGGCGCTACACCTTC
CDR3 protein: CASSPAGTVIGRYTF

V gene: TRBV30
D gene: NA
J gene: TRBJ1-4
clone size: NA
CDR3 length: 13
CDR3 DNA: TGTGCCGCGAAACAGGAATCTAATGAAAAACTGTTTTTT
CDR3 protein: CAAKQESNEKLFF

V gene: TRBV27
D gene: NA
J gene: TRBJ1-2
clone size: few
CDR3 length: 14
CDR3 DNA: TGTGCCAGCAGTTTGGCCAGGGATAACTATGGCTACACCTTC
CDR3 protein: CASSLARDNYGYTF

V gene: TRBV5-8
D gene: NA
J gene: TRBJ1-5
clone size: NA
CDR3 length: 13
CDR3 DNA: TGTGCCAGCAGCGCAAGGACCGGGTGGTCCCAGCATTTT
CDR3 protein: CASSARTGWSQHF

V gene: TRBV2
D gene: TRBD2
J gene: TRBJ2-7
clone size: few
CDR3 length: 15
CDR3 DNA: TGTGCCAGCCTGCCCGGACTAGCGGGGGGCTACGAGCAGTACTTC
CDR3 protein: CASLPGLAGGYEQYF

V gene: TRBV7-2
D gene: TRBD1
J gene: TRBJ1-3
clone size: NA
CDR3 length: 13
CDR3 DNA: TGTGCCAGCAGGCAGGGGGCTGGAAACACCATATATTTT
CDR3 protein: CASRQGAGNTIYF